In this sample, the clone carrying this TCR beta chain turned up once. This entry is derived from a study of blood T cell repertoires in COVID-19. Study details: Spain, Italy and the United States supplied samples that represented acute and convalescent COVID-19. PBMCs, B-cell-depleted T cells, or T cells were the source of the cDNA or gDNA that made up the material.

In the authors' methods: Amplification from reference gene primers served as the basis for estimated nucleated cell counts. Sequencing used immunoSEQ multiplex PCR; TCRdb keeps in-frame clones, though not all of them. That table furnishes V, J and clone size, whereas the DNA furnished D and trimming. Among approximately 69,000 clones listed, around 90% were seen once. Germline CDR1 SGHKS, CDR2 YYEKEE (reference sequence). V lost 0 bases, J lost 3 bases, and 6 bases lay in between. This CDR3 has 14 residues. The clonotype was recovered from a man in his fifties or sixties with acute or convalescent COVID-19. The sample comprised peripheral blood. The J gene is TRBJ2-2, the V gene TRBV5-5; D not certain. CDR3 in amino acids: CASSLVPYTGELFF. Written as DNA, the CDR3 is TGTGCCAGCAGCTTGGTTCCTTACACCGGGGAGCTGTTTTTT.